The 30 T cell receptor beta chains given below trace back to one sample, sequenced in a study of T cell responses to AZD1222 COVID-19 vaccine. TCRdb keeps only in-frame clones here, not all; method: immunoSEQ multiplex PCR. The table lists 75,000 to 100,000 clones, approximately 88% of them singletons. The input for sequencing was peripheral blood, taken on day 0 of AZD1222 vaccination. These TCRs come from an adult in good health.

The genes are TRBV15 and TRBJ2-1; the D gene is possibly TRBD1 (6 bases). The ends were cut back, 4 bases at V and 4 bases at J, with 20 bases in the middle. The CDR3 is 17 residues long. From germline, CDR1 is LNHNV and CDR2 YYDKDF (reference sequence). In DNA form, the CDR3 reads TGTGCCACCAGCACCTACAAATTGGGACAATCTTACAATGAGCAGTTCTTC. Amino acid sequence: CATSTYKLGQSYNEQFF.

V gene TRBV9 combines with J gene TRBJ2-1; D is unresolved. CDR1 SGDLS and CDR2 YYNGEE come from the germline V gene. CDR3 length: 13 amino acids. The V end was cut by 3 bases, the J end by 4 bases, with 8 bases between. The CDR3: CASSAGGYNEQFF. Here the CDR3 DNA reads TGTGCCAGCAGCGCGGGTGGGTACAATGAGCAGTTCTTC. Using reference TRBV9 and TRBJ2-1 for the parts outside the CDR3, the full variable domain is DSGVTQTPKHLITATGQRVTLRCSPRSGDLSVYWYQQSLDQGLQFLIQYYNGEERAKGNILERFSAQQFPDLHSELNLSSLELGDSALYFCASSAGGYNEQFFGPGTRLTVL.

The V and J genes are TRBV4-2 and TRBJ1-3; unclear D gene. Germline CDR1 LGHNA, CDR2 YNFKEQ. V shed 0 bases and J shed 0 bases, with 15 bases lying between them. This CDR3 is 18 amino acids long. CDR3 loop: CASSQDTIGPYSGNTIYF. CDR3 DNA sequence: TGTGCCAGCAGCCAAGATACGATAGGGCCTTACTCTGGAAACACCATATATTTT.

The sample holds one count of this clone. J is TRBJ1-5 and V is TRBV4-1; D ambiguous. The germline V and J ends were trimmed by 4 bases and 6 bases, with 22 bases remaining between them. The CDR3 sequence is 17 residues long. CDR1 MGHRA and CDR2 YSYEKL come from the germline V gene. DNA for the CDR3: TGCGCCAGCAGCCCCACGGTGACCAAAGGGAGGTCTCAGCCCCAGCATTTT. The encoded protein is CASSPTVTKGRSQPQHF.

The chain uses TRBV7-9 and TRBJ1-5, with D unclear. The CDR3 is 12 amino acids. V lost 0 bases and J 7 bases, leaving 4 bases between the germline ends. Germline lookup yields CDR1 SEHNR and CDR2 FQNEAQ (reference sequence). The CDR3 DNA is TGTGCCAGCAGCTTAGCGGCACAGCCCCAGCATTTT. It is translated as CASSLAAQPQHF. Full variable domain (outside the CDR3, taken from reference TRBV7-9 and TRBJ1-5): DTGVSQNPRHKITKRGQNVTFRCDPISEHNRLYWYRQTLGQGPEFLTYFQNEAQLEKSRLLSDRFSAERPKGSFSTLEIQRTEQGDSAMYLCASSLAAQPQHFGDGTRLSIL.

The chain joins TRBV4-1 to TRBJ2-3; 7 positions agree with TRBD1. The CDR3 has 15 residues. The germline gives CDR1 MGHRA, CDR2 YSYEKL. V gave up 0 bases and J gave up 5 bases; unmatched junction bases: 5. CDR3 in DNA: TGCGCCAGCAGCCAAGAATGGGCAGGGGGAGATACGCAGTATTTT. As protein: CASSQEWAGGDTQYF.

Here the CDR3 reads CASSPQGFNQPQHF. The CDR3, as DNA: TGTGCCAGCAGTCCGCAGGGGTTCAATCAGCCCCAGCATTTT. The rearrangement links TRBV6-5 to TRBJ1-5; maybe TRBD1 (6 bases). CDR1 MNHEY and CDR2 SVGAGI come from the germline V gene. V gave up 5 bases and J gave up 3 bases, with 11 bases separating them. CDR3 length: 14 residues.

V gene TRBV7-3 combines with J gene TRBJ2-7, with a tentative D call TRBD2 (5 bases). This CDR3 is built from 17 residues. V lost 5 bases, J lost 3 bases, and 23 bases lay in between. In germline, CDR1 is SGHTA, CDR2 FQGTGA. The CDR3 sequence is CASSPTHTPASGYEQYF. In nucleotides, the CDR3 is TGTGCCAGCAGCCCTACCCACACTCCGGCGAGCGGCTACGAGCAGTACTTC.

A few counts support this clone. The rearrangement joins TRBV27 to TRBJ2-1, with D possibly TRBD2 on 7 matching bases. The CDR3 covers 15 residues. Trimming stripped 2 bases from V and 9 bases from J, with 17 bases between. Germline CDR1 reads MNHEY; CDR2 reads SMNVEV (reference sequence). The CDR3: CASSLAGGQGGEQFF. The DNA for the CDR3 is TGTGCCAGCAGTTTAGCCGGGGGGCAGGGTGGTGAGCAGTTCTTC.

The chain combines TRBV2 with TRBJ1-1; a weak D match, TRBD1 (5 bases). The CDR3 has 12 amino acids. V lost 7 bases to trimming and J lost 5 bases, with 11 bases between them. The germline V gene encodes CDR1 SNHLY and CDR2 FYNNEI. The CDR3 region is CASTGTGTEAFF. CDR3 coding DNA: TGTGCCAGCACAGGGACGGGGACTGAAGCTTTCTTT.

The rearrangement links TRBV7-8 to TRBJ2-5, with no clear D. The CDR3 runs to 15 residues. The germline V and J ends were trimmed by 2 bases and 0 bases, with 10 bases remaining between them. CDR1 is SGHVS and CDR2 is FQNEAQ in the germline V gene. The CDR3 protein is CASSLMPSNQETQYF. CDR3 bases: TGTGCCAGCAGCTTAATGCCCTCAAACCAAGAGACCCAGTACTTC.

Written as DNA, the CDR3 is TGTGCCAGCAGTTACTACGGGGTGGAAGATACGCAGTATTTT. It is translated as CASSYYGVEDTQYF. This chain uses TRBV6-2 or TRBV6-3 with TRBJ2-3, with D maybe TRBD2 (5 bases). The germline V gene has CDR1 MNHEY and CDR2 SVGEGT. The CDR3 has 14 residues. The ends were cut back, 1 base at V and 5 bases at J, with 10 bases in the middle.

This rearrangement joins TRBV6-5 to TRBJ2-7; TRBD2 matches at 10 bases. J lost 1 base, V lost 3 bases, and 3 bases had no gene match. The CDR3 covers 15 residues. Germline CDR1 and CDR2: MNHEY and SVGAGI. DNA for the CDR3: TGTGCCAGCAGTTATGGAGCGGGAGGGTCCTACGAGCAGTACTTC. Amino acids: CASSYGAGGSYEQYF.

The chain is built from TRBV5-1 and TRBJ2-3, with a tentative D call TRBD1 (6 bases). This CDR3 contains 18 residues. V dropped 0 bases and J dropped 5 bases, with 22 bases sitting between them. The V gene's germline CDR1 is SGHRS and CDR2 YFSETQ. The CDR3 sequence is CASSLGPSGQFVQDTQYF. The CDR3 coding sequence is TGCGCCAGCAGCTTGGGTCCTTCTGGACAGTTTGTACAAGATACGCAGTATTTT.

Notes on this clone: Germline and junction disagree at one end, which may indicate a read error. This chain connects TRBV7-7 to TRBJ2-2, with D hard to call. The germline V gene encodes CDR1 SSHAT and CDR2 FNYEAQ (reference sequence). This CDR3 comprises 15 residues. CDR3: CASSLADANTGELFF. The CDR3 DNA is TGTGCTAGCAGCTTAGCCGATGCGAACACCGGGGAGCTGTTTTTT.

The chain is built from TRBV6-5 and TRBJ2-7, with 12 bases matching TRBD2. The V gene end was trimmed by 6 bases and the J gene end by 3 bases; junction bases not matched to a gene: 6. CDR1 and CDR2 from the germline V gene are MNHEY and SVGAGI. The CDR3 totals 15 residues. CDR3 region: CASRTRTSGIYEQYF. CDR3 coding DNA: TGTGCCAGCAGGACCCGGACTAGCGGGATCTACGAGCAGTACTTC.

This clone has more than one count but fewer than ten. The chain carries TRBV4-1 and TRBJ1-2, with a weak D call TRBD1 (5 bases). The CDR3 is made up of 14 amino acids. CDR1 is MGHRA, CDR2 YSYEKL, per germline. Trimming removed 0 bases at V and 4 bases at J, with 9 bases between. CDR3 loop: CASSQDRGFYGYTF. DNA of the CDR3: TGCGCCAGCAGCCAAGATCGGGGGTTCTATGGCTACACCTTC.

The chain uses TRBV5-1 and TRBJ2-1, with TRBD1 identical over 9 bases. Trimming at V came to 0 bases and at J to 3 bases, leaving 1 base not matched to a gene. The germline V gene encodes CDR1 SGHRS and CDR2 YFSETQ. This CDR3 has 15 residues. The CDR3 DNA sequence: TGCGCCAGCAGCTTGGGGGACAGGGACTACAATGAGCAGTTCTTC. This translates into CASSLGDRDYNEQFF.

The chain uses TRBV2 and TRBJ2-7; D remains unclear. CDR1 and CDR2 from the germline V gene are SNHLY and FYNNEI. Trimming shortened V by 2 bases and J by 5 bases, and 16 bases separated the two germline ends. CDR3 length: 15 amino acids. CDR3 bases: TGTGCCAGCAGTGAAAGGGCGCTCCTGGTTGACGAGCAGTACTTC. Its translation is CASSERALLVDEQYF.

The rearrangement joins TRBV6-5 to TRBJ2-7; 11 bases are a match to TRBD2. Germline values: CDR1 MNHEY, CDR2 SVGAGI. This CDR3 is 16 amino acids long. J gave up 0 bases and V 0 bases, and 1 base lay outside the gene matches. Here the CDR3 DNA reads TGTGCCAGCAGTTACTCGGGACTAGCGGCCTCCTACGAGCAGTACTTC. Translating gives CASSYSGLAASYEQYF.

The gene calls are TRBV10-3 and TRBJ1-5; D ambiguous. This CDR3 contains 17 residues. Trimming pared 2 bases from V and 2 bases from J, leaving 16 bases between. Germline CDR1 is ENHRY and CDR2 is SYGVKD. The CDR3 bases are TGTGCCATCAGTGAGGAGACACTCCTAAAGGGCAATCAGCCCCAGCATTTT. Protein: CAISEETLLKGNQPQHF.

The chain uses TRBV30 and TRBJ1-2; possibly TRBD1 for D (5 bases). The length of the CDR3 is 16 residues. V was clipped by 1 base and J by 7 bases, with 22 bases between them. Per the germline V gene, CDR1 is GTSNPN and CDR2 is SVGIG (reference sequence). The CDR3 is CAWSAPAWSREGGYTF. Written as DNA, the CDR3 is TGTGCCTGGAGTGCTCCGGCCTGGAGCAGGGAGGGTGGCTACACCTTC.

The chain employs TRBV18 and TRBJ2-7; 10 bases are shared with TRBD2. CDR1 KGHSH and CDR2 LQKENI come from the germline V gene. V lost 4 bases to trimming and J lost 1 base; unmatched junction nucleotides: 7. The CDR3 totals 16 residues. The CDR3 reads CASSLLAGEGSYEQYF. The CDR3 coding sequence is TGTGCCAGCTCACTCCTAGCGGGGGAAGGGTCCTACGAGCAGTACTTC.

CDR3: CASSPDSKLGLAETSYEQYF. The CDR3 DNA is TGTGCCAGCAGTCCTGACAGCAAGCTGGGACTAGCGGAGACCTCCTACGAGCAGTACTTC. The chain uses TRBV27 and TRBJ2-7, with TRBD2 identical over 11 bases. CDR3 length: 20 amino acids. V was clipped by 5 bases and J by 0 bases; unmatched bases: 18. Per the germline V gene, CDR1 is MNHEY and CDR2 is SMNVEV (reference sequence).

In its sample, this clone was seen a few times. CDR3 sequence (DNA): TGTGCCAGCAGTTACCAACAGGAATATTACGAGCAGTACTTC. Translated, it gives CASSYQQEYYEQYF. V and J are TRBV6-4 and TRBJ2-7; D is possibly TRBD1 (5 bases). V lost 5 bases, J lost 4 bases, and 15 bases lay in between. There are 14 residues in the CDR3. The germline CDR1 and CDR2 sequences are MRHNA and SNTAGT.

The rearrangement joins TRBV6-2 or TRBV6-3 to TRBJ1-5, with 9 bases matching TRBD1. This CDR3 spans 15 amino acids. V was pared by 2 bases and J by 4 bases, with 3 bases of the junction left unmatched. Germline CDR1 MNHEY, CDR2 SVGEGT. CDR3 in amino acids: CASSYRDRENQPQHF. CDR3 nucleotide sequence: TGTGCCAGCAGTTACCGGGACAGGGAGAATCAGCCCCAGCATTTT.

The V and J genes are TRBV4-3 and TRBJ1-6, with D possibly being TRBD1 (6 bases). V lost 4 bases, J lost 1 base, and 20 bases lay in between. In germline, CDR1 is LGHNA, CDR2 YSLEER. The length of the CDR3 is 19 residues. DNA for the CDR3: TGCGCCAGCAGCCCCCAGGGGCGCGCCACCCTGTCCTATAATTCACCCCTCCACTTT. Translation: CASSPQGRATLSYNSPLHF.

The chain combines TRBV5-1 with TRBJ2-2; D is uncertain. The CDR3 is 13 amino acids. Germline CDR1 is SGHRS and CDR2 is YFSETQ. The V end was cut by 2 bases, the J end by 4 bases, with 6 bases between. The CDR3 reads CASSLESTGELFF. DNA of the CDR3: TGCGCCAGCAGCTTAGAGTCCACCGGGGAGCTGTTTTTT.

This chain connects TRBV13 to TRBJ2-1, with unresolved D. With 4 bases removed from V and 8 bases from J, the gap between germline ends came to 18 bases. CDR1 and CDR2 (germline): PRHDT, FYEKMQ (reference sequence). The CDR3 spans 15 residues. The CDR3 spells CASSSNDLRAHEQFF. The CDR3 coding sequence is TGTGCCAGCAGCTCAAACGATCTCCGGGCCCATGAGCAGTTCTTC.

The chain joins TRBV5-1 to TRBJ2-7; a possible D gene is TRBD2 (5 bases). The germline V gene has CDR1 SGHRS and CDR2 YFSETQ. Trimming removed 2 bases at V and 2 bases at J, with 23 bases between. This CDR3 comprises 18 residues. This chain's CDR3 is CASSLKAVGSAATYEQYF. DNA for the CDR3: TGCGCCAGCAGCTTAAAGGCGGTGGGTAGCGCTGCTACCTACGAGCAGTACTTC.